These 27 T cell receptor beta chains came from one sample sequenced in a study of CD8+ T cells in alopecia areata. The treatment was: oral pan-JAK inhibitor, 5-10 mg twice daily. Extracted RNA was reverse transcribed, and the resulting cDNA served as sequencing template. Some clones are missing from TCRdb's copy, which holds only in-frame ones; the method was immunoSEQ multiplex PCR. The profile shows 70,000 or so clones, approximately 29% of them singletons. Sequenced here: CD8+ T cells sorted from blood, sampled at week 4, from a patient treated with tofacitinib. The source is a human donor with alopecia areata.

This clone was seen a few times. The J gene is TRBJ2-5, the V gene TRBV27; D is perhaps TRBD2 (5 bases). CDR1 MNHEY and CDR2 SMNVEV come from the germline V gene (reference sequence). The ends were cut back, 3 bases at V and 1 base at J, with 12 bases in the middle. The CDR3 spans 15 residues. The CDR3 sequence is CASSFFQAGQETQYF. The CDR3 DNA sequence: TGTGCCAGCAGTTTTTTCCAGGCGGGCCAAGAGACCCAGTACTTC.

Written as DNA, the CDR3 is TGCAGCGTTAGAGCGGGACGCAATCAAGAGACCCAGTACTTC. Protein product: CSVRAGRNQETQYF. The J gene is TRBJ2-5, the V gene TRBV29-1, with 7 nucleotides matching TRBD2. CDR3 length: 14 residues. Looked up from germline, CDR1 is SQVTM and CDR2 is ANQGSEA. With 5 bases clipped from V and 2 bases from J, the junction kept 8 bases outside the gene matches.

This clone was recorded a few times. For the CDR3, the DNA is TGTGCCACCAGCAATAGGAACTCTGGGGCCAACGTCCTGACTTTC. This encodes CATSNRNSGANVLTF. V gene TRBV15 combines with J gene TRBJ2-6; D unresolved. Germline CDR1 LNHNV, CDR2 YYDKDF (reference sequence). The CDR3 loop spans 15 amino acids. V was shortened by 4 bases and J by 0 bases, with 7 bases between the two germline ends.

This clone has more than one count but fewer than ten. Different DNA sequences within this sample yield the same CDR3. The chain links TRBV7-9 to TRBJ2-3, with D unclear. V gave up 1 base and J gave up 5 bases, with 4 bases separating them. CDR3 length equals 12 residues. The germline V gene encodes CDR1 SEHNR and CDR2 FQNEAQ (reference sequence). The CDR3 bases are TGTGCCAGCAGCTTAGGAAGAGATACGCAGTATTTT. This gives the protein CASSLGRDTQYF.

There are a few counts of this clone. This rearrangement joins TRBV9 to TRBJ2-1, with TRBD2 identical over 11 bases. Germline assignment: CDR1 SGDLS and CDR2 YYNGEE. Trimming at V came to 1 base and at J to 3 bases, leaving 6 bases not matched to a gene. This CDR3 comprises 17 residues. CDR3 sequence reads: CASSVITSGSSYNEQFF. Here the CDR3 DNA reads TGTGCCAGCAGCGTAATCACTAGCGGGAGTAGCTACAATGAGCAGTTCTTC.

J is TRBJ2-5 and V is TRBV4-1; either TRBD1 or TRBD2 may fit D (6 bases each). The J call may be faulty, since TRBJ2-7 better matches the DNA end. Per the germline V gene, CDR1 is MGHRA and CDR2 is YSYEKL. The CDR3 consists of 15 residues. CDR3 sequence (DNA): TGCGCCAGCAGCCAAGGATCGGGGGCCCCCTACGAGCAGTACTTC. As protein: CASSQGSGAPYEQYF.

This chain connects TRBV7-2 to TRBJ2-7; D gene unclear. The CDR3 has 13 amino acids. With 5 bases removed from V and 7 bases from J, the gap between germline ends came to 15 bases. Germline V CDR1 and CDR2: SGHTA, FQGNSA. As DNA, the CDR3 is TGTGCCAGCAGCCTTACCGGCCCCGGGGAGCAGTACTTC. It codes for CASSLTGPGEQYF.

The chain carries TRBV29-1 and TRBJ1-1; 7 positions match TRBD1. The length of the CDR3 is 12 residues. V was clipped by 7 bases and J by 4 bases; unmatched bases: 6. Germline values: CDR1 SQVTM, CDR2 ANQGSEA. The CDR3 loop is CSAEQGTTEAFF. CDR3 sequence (DNA): TGCAGCGCGGAACAGGGGACCACTGAAGCTTTCTTT.

This clone came up a few times. The rearrangement uses TRBV27 and TRBJ1-1; D not resolved. The CDR3 length is 11 residues. Trimming removed 6 bases from V and 4 bases from J, with 6 bases in between. Germline V CDR1 and CDR2: MNHEY, SMNVEV (reference sequence). DNA for the CDR3: TGTGCCAGCAGGTCGGGCACTGAAGCTTTCTTT. This codes for CASRSGTEAFF.

This clone was observed a few times. This chain's CDR3 is CASSLGDLETQYF. The CDR3 DNA is TGTGCCAGCAGCTTAGGAGATCTCGAGACCCAGTACTTC. This rearrangement joins TRBV13 to TRBJ2-5; D remains ambiguous. V lost 0 bases and J lost 5, with 7 bases in between. The germline CDR1 and CDR2 sequences are PRHDT and FYEKMQ (reference sequence). The CDR3 is 13 amino acids.

This clone has more than one count but fewer than ten. Other DNA variants within this sample encode the same CDR3. The V call is TRBV7-9, the J call TRBJ2-6; D call uncertain. The germline V and J ends were trimmed by 4 bases and 4 bases, with 2 bases remaining between them. Germline-derived CDR1 and CDR2 are SEHNR and FQNEAQ (reference sequence). The CDR3 has 12 amino acids. The CDR3 sequence: CASSSGANVLTF. Here the CDR3 DNA reads TGTGCCAGCAGCTCAGGGGCCAACGTCCTGACTTTC.

The rearrangement joins TRBV29-1 to TRBJ1-3; D is uncertain. CDR3 size: 14 residues. Germline CDR1 reads SQVTM; CDR2 reads ANQGSEA. The ends were cut back, 4 bases at V and 0 bases at J, with 10 bases in the middle. The CDR3 loop is CSVVWGSSGNTIYF. Here the CDR3 DNA reads TGCAGCGTTGTTTGGGGAAGCTCTGGAAACACCATATATTTT.

This sequence joins TRBV28 and TRBJ1-5; a possible D gene is TRBD1 (5 bases). Trimming took 4 bases from V and 2 from J, leaving 9 bases between them. Germline V lookup: CDR1 MDHEN, CDR2 SYDVKM. CDR3 length: 14 residues. CDR3 amino acids: CASSSRGGNQPQHF. The CDR3, as DNA: TGTGCCAGCAGTTCTCGGGGGGGCAATCAGCCCCAGCATTTT.

The chain employs TRBV5-1 and TRBJ1-5; possible D gene TRBD1, 6 bases. V was clipped by 4 bases and J by 5 bases, with 13 bases between them. The CDR3 contains 14 residues. Per the germline V gene, CDR1 is SGHRS and CDR2 is YFSETQ. In DNA, the CDR3 is TGCGCCAGCAGCCCGGACAGTTTCGATCAGCCCCAGCATTTT. Its protein is CASSPDSFDQPQHF.

This chain connects TRBV29-1 to TRBJ2-5; D possibly matches TRBD1 or TRBD2 (6 bases each). The CDR3 length is 14 residues. Trimming left V 6 bases short and J 1 base short, with 15 bases between. Germline CDR1 SQVTM, CDR2 ANQGSEA. The CDR3 nucleotides read TGCAGCGTGGTGAAACAGGGAGGCCAAGAGACCCAGTACTTC. It yields the protein CSVVKQGGQETQYF. The variable domain in full, with the rest retrieved from reference TRBV29-1 and TRBJ2-5, is SAVISQKPSRDICQRGTSLTIQCQVDSQVTMMFWYRQQPGQSLTLIATANQGSEATYESGFVIDKFPISRPNLTFSTLTVSNMSPEDSSIYLCSVVKQGGQETQYFGPGTRLLVL.

In regard to this clone: One end of the junction varies from germline; a read error may be responsible. The V call is TRBV5-6, the J call TRBJ1-5; no firm D call. The germline V gene has CDR1 SGHDT and CDR2 YYEEEE. The CDR3 length is 12 residues. The CDR3 DNA sequence: TGTGCCAGCAGCTTGGGACCCTCGACCAAGGATTTT. This codes for CASSLGPSTKDF.

This clone was found once. The rearrangement links TRBV29-1 to TRBJ1-1; TRBD1 is a possible D gene (5 bases). The ends were cut back, 6 bases at V and 3 bases at J, with 11 bases in the middle. Germline V gene data show CDR1 as SQVTM and CDR2 as ANQGSEA. There are 12 residues in the CDR3. CDR3 bases: TGCAGCGTCTGGGGGGAGGACACTGAAGCTTTCTTT. Its translation: CSVWGEDTEAFF.

With respect to this clone: This sample also contains other DNA sequences that code for the same CDR3. CDR3 DNA: TGTGCCAGCAGCTTAGGGAATCAGCCCCAGCATTTT. Its protein is CASSLGNQPQHF. The rearrangement joins TRBV7-9 to TRBJ1-5; no definite D call. This CDR3 is built from 12 residues. Germline values: CDR1 SEHNR, CDR2 FQNEAQ (reference sequence). Trimming shortened V by 1 base and J by 4 bases, and 2 bases separated the two germline ends.

Only a few counts were recorded for this clone. The rearrangement uses TRBV15 and TRBJ2-7; D gene unclear. Germline-derived CDR1 and CDR2 are LNHNV and YYDKDF (reference sequence). The CDR3 loop spans 14 amino acids. Trimming left V 5 bases short and J 3 bases short, with 14 bases between. CDR3 in DNA: TGTGCCACCAGCTTACCGGGCCTGAACTACGAGCAGTACTTC. It yields the protein CATSLPGLNYEQYF.

In its sample, this clone was seen a few times. The chain recombines TRBV29-1 with TRBJ2-5; no firm D call. Germline-derived CDR1 and CDR2 are SQVTM and ANQGSEA. Trimming removed 5 bases at V and 3 bases at J, with 4 bases between. CDR3 length: 10 residues. CDR3 residues: CSVTEETQYF. The CDR3 nucleotides are TGCAGCGTTACGGAAGAGACCCAGTACTTC.

This CDR3 reads CSVEWDTEAFF. Here the CDR3 DNA reads TGCAGCGTTGAATGGGACACTGAAGCTTTCTTT. The V call is TRBV29-1, the J call TRBJ1-1; D is undetermined. V was pared by 2 bases and J by 3 bases, with 4 bases between. Germline V CDR1 and CDR2: SQVTM, ANQGSEA. This CDR3 is built from 11 residues.

The chain couples TRBV11-2 to TRBJ2-5; 8 bases align to TRBD1. V gave up 5 bases and J gave up 0 bases; unmatched junction bases: 5. This CDR3 contains 15 residues. Germline V gene data show CDR1 as SGHAT and CDR2 as FQNNGV. The CDR3 loop is CASSPPGQDQETQYF. CDR3 nucleotides: TGTGCCAGCAGCCCGCCGGGACAGGACCAAGAGACCCAGTACTTC.

This clone has a handful of counts. The chain has TRBV6-1 and TRBJ1-2, with D maybe TRBD1 (6 bases). Germline V CDR1 and CDR2: MNHNS, SASEGT. Between the trimmed V and J ends, which lost 4 bases and 3 bases, there was a span of 15 bases. The CDR3 spans 15 residues. Here the CDR3 DNA reads TGTGCCAGCAGTGGACCGACAGGAGCCTACTATGGCTACACCTTC. This sequence encodes CASSGPTGAYYGYTF.

The rearrangement joins TRBV23-1 to TRBJ2-3; D remains ambiguous. TRBV23-1 is an ORF; its function is uncertain. V shed 6 bases and J shed 0 bases, with 10 bases lying between them. There are 14 residues in the CDR3. The CDR3 is CASSRRISTDTQYF. CDR3 sequence (DNA): TGCGCCAGCAGCCGACGGATAAGCACAGATACGCAGTATTTT.

The gene calls are TRBV29-1 and TRBJ2-5; D may be TRBD2 (5 bases). The J call may be faulty, since TRBJ2-7 better matches the DNA end. CDR1 and CDR2 from the germline V gene are SQVTM and ANQGSEA. This CDR3 contains 13 residues. The CDR3: CSVEEGEPYEQYF. CDR3 coding DNA: TGCAGCGTTGAAGAGGGAGAGCCCTACGAGCAGTACTTC.

The J gene is TRBJ1-2, the V gene TRBV7-9; 10 nucleotides agree with TRBD1. The length of the CDR3 is 15 residues. With 0 bases clipped from V and 6 bases from J, the junction kept 4 bases outside the gene matches. CDR1 and CDR2 from the germline V gene are SEHNR and FQNEAQ (reference sequence). CDR3 loop: CASSLAGTGENGYTF. CDR3 nucleotides: TGTGCCAGCAGCTTAGCGGGGACAGGGGAGAATGGCTACACCTTC.

Concerning this clone: The same CDR3 can be traced to other DNA sequences in this sample. The V and J genes are TRBV29-1 and TRBJ2-5; no clear D gene. CDR1 and CDR2 (germline): SQVTM, ANQGSEA. The CDR3 runs 10 residues. Trimming left V 4 bases short and J 5 bases short, with 5 bases between. CDR3 in DNA: TGCAGCGTTGTGTTGGAGACCCAGTACTTC. It translates to CSVVLETQYF.